Below, 15 T cell receptor beta chains from the same sample are listed, as sequenced in a study of shared clonotypes between healthy human individuals. Here immunoSEQ multiplex PCR was the method, and the copy in TCRdb shows in-frame clones only, minus some. The data show hundreds of thousands of clones, almost 97% seen once. Input material: naive CD4+ T cells sorted from blood. Sample subset: CD45RA+ positively selected. Every receptor here comes from a woman in her 30s in good health.

The chain is built from TRBV11-3 and TRBJ2-7, with D perhaps being TRBD1 or TRBD2 (5 bases each). V was shortened by 6 bases and J by 6 bases, with 18 bases between the two germline ends. The length of the CDR3 is 14 residues. CDR1 is SGHNT and CDR2 is YENEEA in the germline V gene. The CDR3 nucleotides read TGTGCCAGCAGTCAGGGACGGCCCGGGCGCGAGCAGTACTTC. Its translation: CASSQGRPGREQYF.

The V gene is TRBV18, the J gene TRBJ2-2, with 7 bases identical to TRBD1. CDR1 KGHSH and CDR2 LQKENI come from the germline V gene. The CDR3 spans 15 residues. Trimming at V came to 2 bases and at J to 8 bases, leaving 8 bases not matched to a gene. The CDR3 coding sequence is TGTGCCAGCTCACCAGTGACAGGGATCGCGGGGGAGCTGTTTTTT. Protein product: CASSPVTGIAGELFF.

The rearrangement joins TRBV18 to TRBJ2-7; no firm D call. The CDR3 covers 14 residues. Trimming removed 3 bases at V and 2 bases at J, with 11 bases between. Germline V gene lookup returns CDR1 KGHSH and CDR2 LQKENI. The CDR3 sequence is CASSPVASPYEQYF. The CDR3 DNA reads as TGTGCCAGCTCACCGGTGGCATCCCCCTACGAGCAGTACTTC.

The CDR3 coding sequence is TGTGCCAGCAGTACGGCTCGCTACGAGCAGTACTTC. Protein sequence: CASSTARYEQYF. This chain joins TRBV6-7 and TRBJ2-7; D is uncertain. TRBV6-7 is known as an ORF, though its function is uncertain. The CDR3 is made up of 12 amino acids. V lost 5 bases to trimming and J lost 3 bases, with 8 bases between them.

Of note for this clone: This sample also contains other DNA sequences that code for the same CDR3. CDR3 nucleotides: TGTGCCAGCAGTTCGGGACAGGGAAACACTGAAGCTTTCTTT. Translating gives CASSSGQGNTEAFF. The chain carries TRBV28 and TRBJ1-1; 9 positions agree with TRBD1. The CDR3 contains 14 residues. The J segment lost 2 bases and the V segment lost 4 bases, leaving 2 bases of the junction unmatched. In germline, CDR1 is MDHEN, CDR2 SYDVKM. Full variable domain (missing parts from reference TRBV28 and TRBJ1-1): DVKVTQSSRYLVKRTGEKVFLECVQDMDHENMFWYRQDPGLGLRLIYFSYDVKMKEKGDIPEGYSVSREKKERFSLILESASTNQTSMYLCASSSGQGNTEAFFGQGTRLTVV.

The chain uses TRBV2 and TRBJ2-1; 8 positions agree with TRBD1. Germline V CDR1 and CDR2: SNHLY, FYNNEI. CDR3 length: 13 amino acids. The trim removed 4 bases at V and 8 bases at J, leaving 4 bases unmatched. This CDR3 is CASSGQGKDEQFF. CDR3 bases: TGTGCCAGCAGTGGACAGGGGAAGGATGAGCAGTTCTTC.

The rearrangement links TRBV28 to TRBJ2-2; tentatively, D is TRBD1 or TRBD2 (5 bases each). Germline-derived CDR1 and CDR2 are MDHEN and SYDVKM. The V end was cut by 5 bases, the J end by 4 bases, with 14 bases between. This CDR3 is built from 15 residues. The CDR3 DNA reads as TGTGCCAGCAGTCCTGATTATGGGACCACCGGGGAGCTGTTTTTT. Translating it yields CASSPDYGTTGELFF. Supplemented by reference TRBV28 and TRBJ2-2, the full variable domain reads DVKVTQSSRYLVKRTGEKVFLECVQDMDHENMFWYRQDPGLGLRLIYFSYDVKMKEKGDIPEGYSVSREKKERFSLILESASTNQTSMYLCASSPDYGTTGELFFGEGSRLTVL.

The genes are TRBV28 and TRBJ1-4, with TRBD1 matching 9 bases. This CDR3 region has 13 residues. Germline loops: CDR1 MDHEN, CDR2 SYDVKM. Trimming removed 2 bases from V and 13 bases from J; junction bases left unmatched: 5. The CDR3 bases are TGTGCCAGCAGTTTAGGGACAGGGTTTGGACTGTTTTTT. It encodes CASSLGTGFGLFF.

The CDR3: CASSPGGPVAGNEQFF. DNA for the CDR3: TGTGCCAGCAGTCCCGGAGGGCCGGTAGCGGGTAATGAGCAGTTCTTC. The chain uses TRBV28 and TRBJ2-1; 7 bases align to TRBD2. CDR3 length: 16 residues. V was clipped by 5 bases and J by 7 bases; unmatched bases: 14. Germline assignment: CDR1 MDHEN and CDR2 SYDVKM.

The chain uses TRBV4-1 and TRBJ2-2, with TRBD2 matching over 14 bases. CDR3 length: 20 amino acids. The V and J ends lost 3 bases and 6 bases, in that order; junction bases with no gene match: 15. CDR1 and CDR2 from the germline V gene are MGHRA and YSYEKL. The CDR3 DNA follows: TGCGCCAGCAGCCAGAAGTCGGGACTAGCGGGAGTAGTTGGGTCCGGGGAGCTGTTTTTT. Protein product: CASSQKSGLAGVVGSGELFF.

This chain joins TRBV5-1 and TRBJ2-2; D remains unclear. CDR3 size: 13 residues. CDR1 and CDR2 from the germline V gene are SGHRS and YFSETQ. The V and J ends lost 4 bases and 7 bases respectively, with 11 bases between them. CDR3 residues: CASSQRVNGELFF. The DNA of the CDR3 is TGCGCCAGCAGCCAAAGGGTTAACGGGGAGCTGTTTTTT. The whole variable domain, filled in from reference TRBV5-1 and TRBJ2-2, reads KAGVTQTPRYLIKTRGQQVTLSCSPISGHRSVSWYQQTPGQGLQFLFEYFSETQRNKGNFPGRFSGRQFSNSRSEMNVSTLELGDSALYLCASSQRVNGELFFGEGSRLTVL.

V is TRBV19 and J is TRBJ2-3; no reliable D call. The V end was cut by 3 bases, the J end by 2 bases, with 18 bases between. CDR3 size: 17 residues. The V gene's germline CDR1 is LNHDA and CDR2 SQIVND (reference sequence). The CDR3: CASSMFGLSTLTDTQYF. The DNA of the CDR3 is TGTGCCAGTAGTATGTTCGGGCTTTCCACCCTCACAGATACGCAGTATTTT.

The CDR3 loop is CAWRRGVRSPLHF. For the CDR3, the DNA is TGTGCCTGGAGGCGGGGCGTGCGTTCACCCCTCCACTTT. The chain recombines TRBV30 with TRBJ1-6; maybe TRBD1 (5 bases). V was pared by 3 bases and J by 9 bases, with 12 bases between. The CDR3 spans 13 residues. Per germline, CDR1 GTSNPN and CDR2 SVGIG (reference sequence).

The chain is built from TRBV18 and TRBJ1-4; no clear D. The V and J ends lost 2 bases and 7 bases respectively, with 11 bases between them. The CDR3 spans 14 residues. Germline V gene data show CDR1 as KGHSH and CDR2 as LQKENI. The CDR3 bases are TGTGCCAGCTCACCAGGGCCTTGGGGTGAAAAACTGTTTTTT. Translated, it gives CASSPGPWGEKLFF.

The V gene is TRBV30, the J gene TRBJ1-1; D is uncertain. The CDR3 runs 14 residues. The germline V gene has CDR1 GTSNPN and CDR2 SVGIG (reference sequence). Trimming removed 1 base at V and 3 bases at J, with 12 bases between. The CDR3 is CAWSGQELYTEAFF. The CDR3, as DNA: TGTGCCTGGAGTGGGCAGGAGTTGTACACTGAAGCTTTCTTT.